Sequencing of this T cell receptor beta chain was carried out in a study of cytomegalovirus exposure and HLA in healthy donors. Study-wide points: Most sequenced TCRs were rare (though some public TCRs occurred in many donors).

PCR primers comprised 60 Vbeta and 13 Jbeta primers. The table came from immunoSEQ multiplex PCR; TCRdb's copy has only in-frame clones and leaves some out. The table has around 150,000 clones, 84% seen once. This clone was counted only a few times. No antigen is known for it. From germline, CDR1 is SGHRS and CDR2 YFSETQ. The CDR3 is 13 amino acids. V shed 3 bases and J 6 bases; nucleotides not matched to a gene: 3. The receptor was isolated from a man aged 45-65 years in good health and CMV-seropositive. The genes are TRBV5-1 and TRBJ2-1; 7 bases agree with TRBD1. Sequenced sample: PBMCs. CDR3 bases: TGCGCCAGCAGCTCGGCAGGGGGCAATGAGCAGTTCTTC. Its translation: CASSSAGGNEQFF.